Listed below are T cell receptor beta chains from one sample, sequenced in a study of shared T cell receptors in the human thymus. Generated by immunoSEQ multiplex PCR, the TCRdb table keeps only in-frame clones and is missing some. The top ten hold around 0.012% of the sample, which has approximately 580,000 clones, approximately 78% seen once. The sample also formed part of further work on human thymus T cells.

The sequencing input was thymocytes. These receptors were obtained from a boy in the first two years of life with a congenital heart defect. Both conserved end residues are part of each CDR3. The D gene is left open where the match is weak. Rows give clone size only sometimes, using once, few, many, or a class for an expanded clone.

j_call | clone_size | d_call | v_call | cdr3_nt | cdr3_aa
TRBJ1-4 | NA | NA | TRBV6-1 | TGTGCCAGCAGGGACAGTTATGAAAAACTGTTTTTT | CASRDSYEKLFF
TRBJ2-7 | NA | TRBD2 | TRBV7-6 | TGTGCCAGCAGCTTTTGGGGGGGGTACGAGCAGTACTTC | CASSFWGGYEQYF
TRBJ2-7 | NA | TRBD2 | TRBV7-9 | TGTGCCAGCAGCCAGGCACGGCTCGGCGGGAGGGACGACGAGCAGTACTTC | CASSQARLGGRDDEQYF
TRBJ2-7 | NA | TRBD2 | TRBV4-3 | TGCGCCAGCAGCCAGGGCGCGGGACTAGCGGGAGGGCAGGGTGGCTACGAGCAGTACTTC | CASSQGAGLAGGQGGYEQYF
TRBJ1-1 | NA | NA | TRBV30 | TGTGCCTGGAGTTCGGAGCGTCGGCTGAACACTGAAGCTTTCTTT | CAWSSERRLNTEAFF
TRBJ2-2 | NA | TRBD2 | TRBV4-3 | TGCGCCAGCAGCCAAGAACACCAGCGGGAGACCGGGGAGCTGTTTTTT | CASSQEHQRETGELFF
TRBJ2-5 | NA | TRBD2 | TRBV4-2 | TGTGCCAGCAGCCCCAGGACTAGCGGGAGGGAGACCCAGTACTTC | CASSPRTSGRETQYF
TRBJ2-1 | NA | TRBD2 | TRBV2 | TGTGCCACCACCAGGACTAGCGGGAGCAGTGAGCAGTTCTTC | CATTRTSGSSEQFF
TRBJ2-5 | NA | TRBD2 | TRBV5-4 | TGTGCCAGCAGCTTTTCCCTCCGGCGGGAGGGCCAGGGGGAGACCCAGTACTTC | CASSFSLRREGQGETQYF
TRBJ2-7 | NA | NA | TRBV7-8 | TGTGCCAGCTTCAGGGCGGGATCCTACGAGCAGTACTTC | CASFRAGSYEQYF
TRBJ2-1 | NA | NA | TRBV5-1 | TGCGCCAGCAGCCGAGGGCCTAGCTTCCCCTGTGAGCAGTTCTTC | CASSRGPSFPCEQFF
TRBJ2-7 | few | NA | TRBV28 | TGTGCCAGCAGTCCCCCAGTACCGGGGGTTTGGACCTACGAGCAGTACTTC | CASSPPVPGVWTYEQYF
TRBJ2-1 | NA | NA | TRBV25-1 | TGTGCCAGCAGGCCCAACACCCCGAGGTTTTCCGATGAGCAGTTCTTC | CASRPNTPRFSDEQFF
TRBJ2-5 | NA | TRBD2 | TRBV5-4 | TGTGCCAGCAGGGATGACTCGCGACTAGCGGGAGGAGGTCGGGAGACCCAGTACTTC | CASRDDSRLAGGGRETQYF
TRBJ1-1 | NA | TRBD1 | TRBV7-9 | TGTGCCAGCCAAAGGGACAGGGGGGTTGAAGCTTTCTTT | CASQRDRGVEAFF
TRBJ2-1 | NA | TRBD2 | TRBV19 | TGTGCCAGTACCCCCGGGACTAGCGGGAGGGATGAGCAGTTCTTC | CASTPGTSGRDEQFF
TRBJ2-5 | once | TRBD2 | TRBV29-1 | TGCAGCGTCGCCTTAGCGGGAGGGATACAAGAGACCCAGTACTTC | CSVALAGGIQETQYF
TRBJ2-5 | NA | TRBD2 | TRBV4-3 | TGCGCCAGCAGCCAAGATTTAGCGGGGGAGACCCAGTACTTC | CASSQDLAGETQYF
TRBJ2-2 | NA | TRBD2 | TRBV2 | TGTGCCAGCAGTTCAGGACTAGCGGGAGATGTCGGGGAGCTGTTTTTT | CASSSGLAGDVGELFF
TRBJ1-3 | NA | TRBD1 | TRBV6-1 | TGTGCCAGCATTAAACAGGGGACGACTGGAAACACCATATATTTT | CASIKQGTTGNTIYF
TRBJ1-2 | once | TRBD1 | TRBV6-5 | TGTGCCAGCAGTTACCCCCAGGGGGGTGGCTACACCTTC | CASSYPQGGGYTF
TRBJ2-1 | NA | TRBD2 | TRBV29-1 | TGCAGCGTTGTGGGGCGGGAGAGATGGGATGAGCAGTTCTTC | CSVVGRERWDEQFF
TRBJ2-5 | NA | NA | TRBV4-3 | TGCGCCAGCAGCTTTCGTGGGGGGGCGAACAACCAAGAGACCCAGTACTTC | CASSFRGGANNQETQYF
TRBJ2-3 | NA | TRBD2 | TRBV29-1 | TGCAGCGCGCGTGGGGGAGGGACTACTAAAAACACAGATACGCAGTATTTT | CSARGGGTTKNTDTQYF
TRBJ1-4 | NA | TRBD1 | TRBV27 | TGTGCCAGCAGTTTATTCTCTCAACTGGACAGGGGACGGGAAAAACTGTTTTTT | CASSLFSQLDRGREKLFF
TRBJ2-2 | NA | TRBD2 | TRBV27 | TGTGCCAGCAGACCCTTAGCGGGAGGATACACCGGGGAGCTGTTTTTT | CASRPLAGGYTGELFF
TRBJ2-1 | NA | TRBD1 | TRBV7-8 | TGTGCCAGCAGCTCGACCCCCCGAAGGGCAGGGGGCTTAGAGCAGTTCTTC | CASSSTPRRAGGLEQFF
TRBJ2-7 | NA | NA | TRBV19 | TGTGCCAGTAGCTTTACGGGGGAGCCCGAGCAGTACTTC | CASSFTGEPEQYF
TRBJ2-5 | NA | TRBD2 | TRBV4-3 | TGCGCCAGCAGCCAAGTACCCTCTAGCGGGCCGGGCTTTGTGAAGGAGACCCAGTACTTC | CASSQVPSSGPGFVKETQYF
TRBJ1-4 | NA | TRBD1 | TRBV5-1 | TGCGCCAGCAGCGGGGGGTCCGGGACAGATCTTCCAACTAATGAAAAACTGTTTTTT | CASSGGSGTDLPTNEKLFF
TRBJ1-1 | NA | TRBD1 | TRBV27 | TGTGCCAGCAGTTTACGCGGGGGACAGGTGCACACTGAAGCTTTCTTT | CASSLRGGQVHTEAFF
TRBJ2-7 | NA | TRBD1 | TRBV6-5 | TGTGCCAGCAGTTTTGACAGGGCAAGCGAGCAGTACTTC | CASSFDRASEQYF
TRBJ1-2 | NA | TRBD1 | TRBV27 | TGTGCCAGCAGTTGGACAGGGGATAGTATTAACTATGGCTACACCTTC | CASSWTGDSINYGYTF
TRBJ1-2 | NA | NA | TRBV5-4 | TGTGCCAGCAGCTTGGACCAGAACTATGGCTACACCTTC | CASSLDQNYGYTF
TRBJ2-2 | NA | NA | TRBV7-3 | TGTGCCAGCAGCTTAGGTCTAGGCCATAACCTCACCGGGGAGCTGTTTTTT | CASSLGLGHNLTGELFF
TRBJ2-7 | NA | TRBD1 | TRBV10-1 | TGCGCCAGCAGTGAGTCCCGGGACAGGGGGCTGTACGAGCAGTACTTC | CASSESRDRGLYEQYF
TRBJ2-7 | NA | NA | TRBV28 | TGTGCCAGCAGCTGGGGGCTCACCTACGAGCAGTACTTC | CASSWGLTYEQYF